This TCR beta chain was sequenced for a study of blood T cell repertoires in COVID-19. Study details: T cells, B-cell-depleted T cells, or PBMCs supplied cDNA or gDNA.

CDR1 is SGHNT, CDR2 YYREEE, per germline (reference sequence). The CDR3 is made up of 15 amino acids. V lost 0 bases and J 1 base, leaving 8 bases between the germline ends. Clones were sequenced by immunoSEQ multiplex PCR, and TCRdb holds only the in-frame ones, with some missing. The sample consists of about 180,000 clones, about 91% of them appearing once. What was sequenced was peripheral blood. The sequence was obtained from a woman aged 25 to 39 with acute or convalescent COVID-19. The chain combines TRBV5-4 with TRBJ2-1, with D maybe TRBD1 (6 bases). This CDR3 reads CASSLGGQSYNEQFF. The CDR3 nucleotides are TGTGCCAGCAGCTTGGGGGGGCAATCCTACAATGAGCAGTTCTTC.